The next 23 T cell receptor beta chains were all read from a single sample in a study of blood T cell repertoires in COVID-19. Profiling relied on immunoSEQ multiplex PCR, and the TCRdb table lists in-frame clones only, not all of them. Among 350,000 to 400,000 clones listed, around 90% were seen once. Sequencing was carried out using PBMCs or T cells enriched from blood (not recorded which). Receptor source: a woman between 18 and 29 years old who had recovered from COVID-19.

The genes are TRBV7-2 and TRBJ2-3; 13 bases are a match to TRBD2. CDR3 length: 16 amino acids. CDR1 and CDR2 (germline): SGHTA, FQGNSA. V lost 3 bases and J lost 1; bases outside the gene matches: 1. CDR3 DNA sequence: TGTGCCAGCAGCTTCGGACTAGCGGGGGGCACAGATACGCAGTATTTT. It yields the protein CASSFGLAGGTDTQYF.

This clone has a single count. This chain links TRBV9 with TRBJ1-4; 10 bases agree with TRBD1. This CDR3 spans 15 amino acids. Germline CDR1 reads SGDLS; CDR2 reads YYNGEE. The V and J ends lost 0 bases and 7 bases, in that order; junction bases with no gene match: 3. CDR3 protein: CASSVGTGGTEKLFF. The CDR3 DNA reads TGTGCCAGCAGCGTAGGGACAGGGGGTACTGAAAAACTGTTTTTT. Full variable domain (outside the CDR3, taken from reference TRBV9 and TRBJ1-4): DSGVTQTPKHLITATGQRVTLRCSPRSGDLSVYWYQQSLDQGLQFLIQYYNGEERAKGNILERFSAQQFPDLHSELNLSSLELGDSALYFCASSVGTGGTEKLFFGSGTQLSVL.

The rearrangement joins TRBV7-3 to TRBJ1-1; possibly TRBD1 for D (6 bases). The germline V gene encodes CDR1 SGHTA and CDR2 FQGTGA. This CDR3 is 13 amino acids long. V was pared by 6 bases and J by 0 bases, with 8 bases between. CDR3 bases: TGTGCCAGCAGTACAGGGCTGAACACTGAAGCTTTCTTT. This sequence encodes CASSTGLNTEAFF.

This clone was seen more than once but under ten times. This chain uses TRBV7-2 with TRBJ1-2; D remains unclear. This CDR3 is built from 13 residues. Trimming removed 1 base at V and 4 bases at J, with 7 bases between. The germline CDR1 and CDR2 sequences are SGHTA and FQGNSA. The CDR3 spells CASSLGAGYGYTF. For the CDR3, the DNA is TGTGCCAGCAGCTTAGGTGCGGGCTATGGCTACACCTTC.

CDR3 region: CASSGYRGRAETQYF. The DNA of the CDR3 is TGTGCCAGCAGCGGCTACAGGGGGCGCGCGGAGACCCAGTACTTC. The genes are TRBV21-1 and TRBJ2-5; the table names TRBD1, a call not compared with the DNA. TRBV21-1 is termed a pseudogene. The CDR3 totals 15 residues.

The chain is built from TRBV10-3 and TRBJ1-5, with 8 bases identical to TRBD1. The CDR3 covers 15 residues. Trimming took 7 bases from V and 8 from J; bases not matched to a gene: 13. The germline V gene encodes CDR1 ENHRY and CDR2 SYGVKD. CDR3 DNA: TGTGCCATCAATACAAAGACAGGGGATAAGGAGCCCCAGCATTTT. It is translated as CAINTKTGDKEPQHF.

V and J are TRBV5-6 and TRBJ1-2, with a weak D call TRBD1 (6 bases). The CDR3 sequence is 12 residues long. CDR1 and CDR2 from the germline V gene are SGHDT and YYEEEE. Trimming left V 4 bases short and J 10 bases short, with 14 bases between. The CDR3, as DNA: TGTGCCAGCAGCCAGGGGTCACCAGCCTACACCTTC. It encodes CASSQGSPAYTF.

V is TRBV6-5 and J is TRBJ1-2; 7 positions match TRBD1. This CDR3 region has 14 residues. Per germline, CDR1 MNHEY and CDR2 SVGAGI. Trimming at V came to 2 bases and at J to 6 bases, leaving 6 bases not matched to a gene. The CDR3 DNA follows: TGTGCCAGCAGTTACGGACGACAGGGTCATGGCTACACCTTC. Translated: CASSYGRQGHGYTF.

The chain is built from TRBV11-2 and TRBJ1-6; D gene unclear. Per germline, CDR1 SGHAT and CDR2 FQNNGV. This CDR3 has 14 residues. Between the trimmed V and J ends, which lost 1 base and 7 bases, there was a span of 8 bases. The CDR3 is CASSLGRLNSPLHF. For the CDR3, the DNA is TGTGCCAGCAGCTTAGGCAGGTTGAATTCACCCCTCCACTTT.

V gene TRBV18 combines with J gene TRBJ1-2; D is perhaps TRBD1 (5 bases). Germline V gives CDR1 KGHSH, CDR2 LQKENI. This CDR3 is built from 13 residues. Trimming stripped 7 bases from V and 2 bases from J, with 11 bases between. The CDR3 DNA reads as TGTGCCAGCTGCCAGACAGAGAACTATGGCTACACCTTC. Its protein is CASCQTENYGYTF.

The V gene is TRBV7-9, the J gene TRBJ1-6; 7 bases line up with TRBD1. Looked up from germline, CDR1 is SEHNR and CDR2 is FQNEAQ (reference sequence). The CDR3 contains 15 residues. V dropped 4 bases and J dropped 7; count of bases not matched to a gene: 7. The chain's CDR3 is CASSSPQGMNSPLHF. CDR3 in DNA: TGTGCCAGCAGCTCCCCACAGGGGATGAATTCACCCCTCCACTTT. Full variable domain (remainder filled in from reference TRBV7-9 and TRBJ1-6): DTGVSQNPRHKITKRGQNVTFRCDPISEHNRLYWYRQTLGQGPEFLTYFQNEAQLEKSRLLSDRFSAERPKGSFSTLEIQRTEQGDSAMYLCASSSPQGMNSPLHFGNGTRLTVT.

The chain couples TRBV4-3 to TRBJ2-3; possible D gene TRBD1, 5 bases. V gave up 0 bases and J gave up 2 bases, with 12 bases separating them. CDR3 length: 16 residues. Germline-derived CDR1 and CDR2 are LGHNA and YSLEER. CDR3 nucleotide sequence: TGCGCCAGCAGCCAAGATGCTGGGGCGCTCACAGATACGCAGTATTTT. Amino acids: CASSQDAGALTDTQYF.

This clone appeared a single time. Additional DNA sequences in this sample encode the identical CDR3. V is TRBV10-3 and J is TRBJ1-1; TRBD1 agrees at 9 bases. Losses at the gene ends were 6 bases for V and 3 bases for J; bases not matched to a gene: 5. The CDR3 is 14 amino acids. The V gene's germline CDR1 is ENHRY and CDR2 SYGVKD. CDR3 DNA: TGTGCCATCAGAAGACAGGGGGAGTACACTGAAGCTTTCTTT. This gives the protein CAIRRQGEYTEAFF.

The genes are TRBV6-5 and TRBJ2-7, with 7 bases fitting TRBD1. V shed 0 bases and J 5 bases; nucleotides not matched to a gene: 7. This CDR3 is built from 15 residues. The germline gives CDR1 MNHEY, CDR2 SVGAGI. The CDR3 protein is CASSYSSGGTDEQYF. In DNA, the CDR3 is TGTGCCAGCAGTTACTCTTCAGGGGGAACCGACGAGCAGTACTTC.

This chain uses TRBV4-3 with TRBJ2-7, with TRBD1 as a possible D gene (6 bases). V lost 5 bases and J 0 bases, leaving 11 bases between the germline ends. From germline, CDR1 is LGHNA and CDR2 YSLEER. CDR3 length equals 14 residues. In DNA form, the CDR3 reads TGCGCCAGCAGCGCAGCAGGGGTCTCCTACGAGCAGTACTTC. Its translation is CASSAAGVSYEQYF.

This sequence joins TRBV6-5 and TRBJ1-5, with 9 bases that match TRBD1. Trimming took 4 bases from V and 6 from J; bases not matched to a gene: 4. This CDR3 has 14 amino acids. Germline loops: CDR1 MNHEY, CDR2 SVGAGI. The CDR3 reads CASSWDRDRQPQHF. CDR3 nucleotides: TGTGCCAGCAGTTGGGACAGGGATCGTCAGCCCCAGCATTTT.

As DNA, the CDR3 is TGCGCCAGCAGCTTGGTTTGGGGAGCCGGGCCTGAAGCTTTCTTT. Its protein product is CASSLVWGAGPEAFF. The V and J genes are TRBV5-1 and TRBJ1-1, with D uncertain. V lost 0 bases, J lost 6 bases, and 15 bases lay in between. This CDR3 contains 15 residues. The V gene's germline CDR1 is SGHRS and CDR2 YFSETQ.

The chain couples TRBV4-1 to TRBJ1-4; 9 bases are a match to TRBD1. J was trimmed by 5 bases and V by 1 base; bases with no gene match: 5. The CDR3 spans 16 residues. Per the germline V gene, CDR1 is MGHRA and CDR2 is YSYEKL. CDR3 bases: TGCGCCAGCAGCCAAGGTCTGACAGGGGGGAATGAAAAACTGTTTTTT. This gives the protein CASSQGLTGGNEKLFF.

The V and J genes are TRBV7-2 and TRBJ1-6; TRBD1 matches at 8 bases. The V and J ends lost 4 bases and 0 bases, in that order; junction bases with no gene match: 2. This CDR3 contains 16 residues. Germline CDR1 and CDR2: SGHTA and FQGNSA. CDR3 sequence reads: CASSSGQGSYNSPLHF. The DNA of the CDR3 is TGTGCCAGCAGCTCAGGACAGGGCTCCTATAATTCACCCCTCCACTTT.

This CDR3 reads CASSYGTYGYTF. CDR3 sequence (DNA): TGTGCCAGCAGCTACGGGACATATGGCTACACCTTC. The chain carries TRBV14 and TRBJ1-2, with a weak D call TRBD1 (6 bases). CDR1 SGHDN and CDR2 FVKESK come from the germline V gene. The CDR3 is 12 residues long. The V end was cut by 5 bases, the J end by 5 bases, with 9 bases between.

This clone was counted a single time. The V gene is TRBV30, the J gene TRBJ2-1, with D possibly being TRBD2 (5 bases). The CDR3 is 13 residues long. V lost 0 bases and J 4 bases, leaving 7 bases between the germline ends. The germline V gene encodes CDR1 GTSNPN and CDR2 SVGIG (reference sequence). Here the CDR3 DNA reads TGTGCCTGGAGTGTCTGGGAGTACAATGAGCAGTTCTTC. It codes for CAWSVWEYNEQFF.

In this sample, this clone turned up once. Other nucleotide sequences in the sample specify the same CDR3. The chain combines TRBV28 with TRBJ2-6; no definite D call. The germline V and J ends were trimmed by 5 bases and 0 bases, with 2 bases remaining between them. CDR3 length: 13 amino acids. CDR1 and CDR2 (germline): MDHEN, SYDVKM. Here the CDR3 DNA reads TGTGCCAGCAGTCTCTCTGGGGCCAACGTCCTGACTTTC. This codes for CASSLSGANVLTF.

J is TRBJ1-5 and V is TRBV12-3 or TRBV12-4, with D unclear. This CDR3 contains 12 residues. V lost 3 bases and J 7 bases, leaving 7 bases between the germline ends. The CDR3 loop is CASSFNGQPQHF. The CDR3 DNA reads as TGTGCCAGCAGTTTTAATGGCCAGCCCCAGCATTTT.